Presented here are 23 T cell receptor beta chains from one specimen sequenced in a study of blood T cell repertoires in COVID-19. The table came from immunoSEQ multiplex PCR; TCRdb's copy has only in-frame clones and leaves some out. This sample has 150,000 to 200,000 clones, with approximately 86% found just once. Sequencing was performed on peripheral blood. Receptors were obtained from a man in his forties with active or convalescent COVID-19.

In its sample, this clone was seen a few times. The chain is built from TRBV2 and TRBJ1-2; no reliable D call. The CDR3 is made up of 11 amino acids. The germline V gene encodes CDR1 SNHLY and CDR2 FYNNEI. The V end was cut by 10 bases, the J end by 7 bases, with 13 bases between. CDR3 sequence: CAIYPLFGYTF. In DNA, the CDR3 is TGTGCCATCTATCCCCTTTTTGGCTACACCTTC.

The genes are TRBV15 and TRBJ2-1, with D perhaps TRBD2 (5 bases). CDR1 is LNHNV and CDR2 is YYDKDF in the germline V gene (reference sequence). The CDR3 is made up of 13 amino acids. V dropped 4 bases and J dropped 6 bases, with 10 bases sitting between them. The CDR3 DNA reads as TGTGCCACCAGCACCGCGGGTGCCAATGAGCAGTTCTTC. It encodes CATSTAGANEQFF. Variable domain in full (rest from reference TRBV15 and TRBJ2-1): DAMVIQNPRYQVTQFGKPVTLSCSQTLNHNVMYWYQQKSSQAPKLLFHYYDKDFNNEADTPDNFQSRRPNTSFCFLDIRSPGLGDTAMYLCATSTAGANEQFFGPGTRLTVL.

V is TRBV7-3 and J is TRBJ1-5; maybe TRBD1 (5 bases). The CDR3 has 13 amino acids. CDR1 SGHTA and CDR2 FQGTGA come from the germline V gene. V was cut by 4 bases and J by 9 bases, with 13 bases left in between. CDR3 coding DNA: TGTGCCAGCAGCTCGGGGGACGTCGGGCCCCAGCATTTT. Its protein product is CASSSGDVGPQHF.

The chain is built from TRBV30 and TRBJ2-7; 8 bases are shared with TRBD2. Losses at the gene ends were 7 bases for V and 4 bases for J; bases not matched to a gene: 6. The length of the CDR3 is 12 residues. Germline V gives CDR1 GTSNPN, CDR2 SVGIG (reference sequence). CDR3 nucleotide sequence: TGTGCCTTTCTCGGGGGGGCGTACGAGCAGTACTTC. The encoded protein is CAFLGGAYEQYF.

The J gene is TRBJ1-5, the V gene TRBV21-1. TRBV21-1 is classified as a pseudogene. CDR3 size: 15 residues. The CDR3 loop is CASSKGKRGDQPQHF. CDR3 coding DNA: TGTGCCAGCAGCAAAGGGAAACGGGGTGATCAGCCCCAGCATTTT.

The V call is TRBV28, the J call TRBJ1-1; D possibly corresponds to TRBD1 (5 bases). This CDR3 has 16 amino acids. Germline V gene data show CDR1 as MDHEN and CDR2 as SYDVKM. The ends were cut back, 6 bases at V and 1 base at J, with 18 bases in the middle. The CDR3: CASRQEGLWSNTEAFF. The CDR3 nucleotides read TGTGCCAGCAGACAGGAGGGGTTGTGGTCGAACACTGAAGCTTTCTTT.

The chain is built from TRBV7-2 and TRBJ2-7; 11 bases match TRBD2. The trim removed 2 bases at V and 6 bases at J, leaving 3 bases unmatched. The CDR3 consists of 14 residues. Germline CDR1 reads SGHTA; CDR2 reads FQGNSA. For the CDR3, the DNA is TGTGCCAGCAGCTTAACACTAGCGGGGGTCGAGCAGTACTTC. Translation gives CASSLTLAGVEQYF.

This chain connects TRBV7-2 to TRBJ1-4; D call uncertain. V was trimmed by 5 bases and J by 10 bases, leaving 11 bases between them. The CDR3 is made up of 12 amino acids. The germline gives CDR1 SGHTA, CDR2 FQGNSA. This chain's CDR3 is CASSPVSGKLFF. CDR3 coding DNA: TGTGCCAGCAGCCCCGTGTCCGGAAAACTGTTTTTT. Full variable domain (outside the CDR3, taken from reference TRBV7-2 and TRBJ1-4): GAGVSQSPSNKVTEKGKDVELRCDPISGHTALYWYRQSLGQGLEFLIYFQGNSAPDKSGLPSDRFSAERTGGSVSTLTIQRTQQEDSAVYLCASSPVSGKLFFGSGTQLSVL.

The V call is TRBV7-9, the J call TRBJ1-5; 8 nucleotides line up with TRBD1. This CDR3 spans 14 amino acids. J lost 7 bases, V lost 5 bases, and 7 bases had no gene match. The germline gives CDR1 SEHNR, CDR2 FQNEAQ (reference sequence). As DNA, the CDR3 is TGTGCCAGCAGCAGCGACAGGGGAGGACAGCCCCAGCATTTT. Amino acid sequence: CASSSDRGGQPQHF.

The J gene is TRBJ1-1, the V gene TRBV24-1; no definite D call. Germline assignment: CDR1 KGHDR and CDR2 SFDVKD. This CDR3 region has 13 residues. V lost 9 bases and J 3 bases, leaving 13 bases between the germline ends. CDR3 loop: CATADGGYTEAFF. CDR3 in DNA: TGTGCCACCGCCGACGGAGGATACACTGAAGCTTTCTTT.

The genes are TRBV28 and TRBJ1-3; D not resolved. V gave up 4 bases and J gave up 8 bases, with 9 bases separating them. The CDR3 spans 12 residues. CDR1 and CDR2 (germline): MDHEN, SYDVKM. The CDR3 region has the DNA TGTGCCAGCAGTTACGGTAGAGACACCATATATTTT. Translating it yields CASSYGRDTIYF.

The chain recombines TRBV6-1 with TRBJ2-5, with 7 bases matching TRBD1. The germline CDR1 and CDR2 sequences are MNHNS and SASEGT. V lost 3 bases and J lost 4; bases outside the gene matches: 5. The CDR3 consists of 14 residues. The CDR3 region is CASSDTGVGETQYF. The DNA of the CDR3 is TGTGCCAGCAGTGACACAGGGGTGGGAGAGACCCAGTACTTC.

The chain uses TRBV7-8 and TRBJ2-1; tentatively, D is TRBD1 (6 bases). Germline V lookup: CDR1 SGHVS, CDR2 FQNEAQ. Trimming pared 5 bases from V and 4 bases from J, leaving 9 bases between. The CDR3 runs 13 residues. CDR3 protein: CASSPGTYNEQFF. The DNA of the CDR3 is TGTGCCAGCAGCCCCGGGACATACAATGAGCAGTTCTTC.

This clone was found once. The V gene is TRBV5-4, the J gene TRBJ2-1; no clear D gene. The CDR3 extends over 17 amino acids. With 0 bases removed from V and 0 bases from J, the gap between germline ends came to 13 bases. CDR1 and CDR2 from the germline V gene are SGHNT and YYREEE (reference sequence). CDR3 amino acids: CASSLDLAESSYNEQFF. The CDR3 coding sequence is TGTGCCAGCAGCTTGGATCTTGCGGAGAGCTCCTACAATGAGCAGTTCTTC.

The CDR3 loop is CASYSTGANEKLFF. The CDR3 DNA sequence: TGTGCCAGTTACTCGACAGGGGCTAATGAAAAACTGTTTTTT. This chain connects TRBV28 to TRBJ1-4; 8 nucleotides agree with TRBD1. Losses at the gene ends were 9 bases for V and 3 bases for J; bases not matched to a gene: 6. This CDR3 comprises 14 residues. CDR1 and CDR2 (germline): MDHEN, SYDVKM.

V usage is TRBV5-4 and J usage is TRBJ2-7; 7 bases line up with TRBD1. The CDR3 runs to 13 residues. The V segment lost 2 bases and the J segment 5 bases; nucleotides outside the gene matches: 4. The germline V gene has CDR1 SGHNT and CDR2 YYREEE (reference sequence). For the CDR3, the DNA is TGTGCCAGCAGCTTAACAGGGGCCGACGAGCAGTACTTC. Translating it yields CASSLTGADEQYF.

This chain uses TRBV18 with TRBJ1-2; the D gene is possibly TRBD1 (6 bases). V lost 3 bases and J lost 2, with 10 bases in between. This CDR3 spans 14 amino acids. The germline gives CDR1 KGHSH, CDR2 LQKENI. The CDR3 region has the DNA TGTGCCAGCTCACCCCTAACAGGGAACTATGGCTACACCTTC. Protein sequence: CASSPLTGNYGYTF.

This chain joins TRBV7-3 and TRBJ1-4, with 8 bases fitting TRBD1. The CDR3 extends over 17 amino acids. The V and J ends lost 5 bases and 7 bases, in that order; junction bases with no gene match: 15. Germline V gene data show CDR1 as SGHTA and CDR2 as FQGTGA. DNA for the CDR3: TGTGCCAGCAGCACCACCTTGGAAACAGGGGGACGTGAAAAACTGTTTTTT. Protein: CASSTTLETGGREKLFF.

This chain uses TRBV10-3 with TRBJ2-7; the match to TRBD1 covers 7 bases. V was clipped by 7 bases and J by 3 bases; unmatched bases: 9. The CDR3 is made up of 14 amino acids. Germline values: CDR1 ENHRY, CDR2 SYGVKD. CDR3 nucleotides: TGTGCCATCAAAAATACGGGACAGAACTACGAGCAGTACTTC. Its translation is CAIKNTGQNYEQYF.

The chain employs TRBV20-1 and TRBJ1-6; D is possibly TRBD1 (5 bases). Germline CDR1 DFQATT, CDR2 SNEGSKA (reference sequence). Trimming cost V 5 bases and J 0 bases, with 8 bases left between them. The CDR3 contains 14 residues. The CDR3 protein is CSAGDSSYNSPLHF. DNA of the CDR3: TGCAGTGCTGGTGACAGCTCCTATAATTCACCCCTCCACTTT.

The gene calls are TRBV9 and TRBJ2-3; 8 bases agree with TRBD2. V was clipped by 0 bases and J by 4 bases; unmatched bases: 7. Germline V gene sequence: CDR1 SGDLS, CDR2 YYNGEE. The CDR3 has 16 residues. The CDR3 DNA reads as TGTGCCAGCAGCGTAGCTACTAGCGGAGGGTCAGATACGCAGTATTTT. Protein product: CASSVATSGGSDTQYF.

This sequence joins TRBV7-9 and TRBJ2-2; D ambiguous. This CDR3 contains 13 residues. Germline loops: CDR1 SEHNR, CDR2 FQNEAQ (reference sequence). Trimming pared 0 bases from V and 5 bases from J, leaving 4 bases between. This chain's CDR3 is CASSLAGTGELFF. In DNA, the CDR3 is TGTGCCAGCAGCTTAGCCGGGACCGGGGAGCTGTTTTTT.

The genes are TRBV3-1 (or the pseudogene TRBV3-2) and TRBJ1-6; unclear D gene. There are 13 residues in the CDR3. Germline CDR1 is LGHDT and CDR2 is YNNKEL (reference sequence). V was pared by 4 bases and J by 7 bases, with 8 bases between. In DNA form, the CDR3 reads TGTGCCAGCAGCCTACCCAGGAATTCACCCCTCCACTTT. Its translation: CASSLPRNSPLHF.